One and the same sample provided the 18 T cell receptor beta chains below, sequenced in a study of post-analysis software for immune sequencing data. Unique molecular identifiers were built into the TCR beta cDNA libraries. TCRdb passed the PCR reads through MiXCR, listing each CDR3 protein once. The table includes roughly 870,000 distinct CDR3 sequences, approximately 53% detected once. The antigens these receptors bind are not known. Study-level points and caveats: With TRBV5-6, TRBV5-1 and TRBV20-1 included, about five TRBV segments were more frequent in patients than in controls.

Source material: blood. The receptors were gathered from a girl under 18 with multiple sclerosis.

The rearrangement uses TRBV20-1 and TRBJ2-1; D is perhaps TRBD2 (6 bases). The CDR3 spans 16 residues. Germline loops: CDR1 DFQATT, CDR2 SNEGSKA (reference sequence). V shed 6 bases and J shed 2 bases, with 20 bases lying between them. The CDR3 nucleotides read TGCAGTGCACCCCTGACCCCCAGACTAGCCTACAATGAGCAGTTCTTC. Amino acid sequence: CSAPLTPRLAYNEQFF.

The CDR3 DNA reads as TGTGCCAGCAGCCCGATGGGGTCTGAAGCTAACTATGGCTACACCTTC. It encodes CASSPMGSEANYGYTF. V usage is TRBV12-3 or TRBV12-4 and J usage is TRBJ1-2; D not resolved. The CDR3 has 16 amino acids. With 6 bases removed from V and 0 bases from J, the gap between germline ends came to 17 bases.

This clonotype came up once. The chain links TRBV20-1 to TRBJ2-7; TRBD2 matches at 7 bases. This CDR3 spans 14 amino acids. Germline CDR1 DFQATT, CDR2 SNEGSKA (reference sequence). Trimming cost V 6 bases and J 4 bases; bases outside gene matches: 12. The CDR3 sequence: CSASPAGKRYEQYF. In DNA, the CDR3 is TGCAGTGCCTCCCCAGCGGGAAAGAGATACGAGCAGTACTTC.

The rearrangement links TRBV4-2 to TRBJ2-5; D assignment may be TRBD1 or TRBD2 (5 bases each). The ends were cut back, 1 base at V and 11 bases at J, with 20 bases in the middle. Per the germline V gene, CDR1 is LGHNA and CDR2 is YNFKEQ. This CDR3 has 15 amino acids. The chain's CDR3 is CASSQARDRRQEQYF. The CDR3 nucleotides read TGTGCCAGCAGCCAAGCCAGGGACCGTCGCCAAGAGCAGTACTTC.

The J gene is TRBJ2-2, the V gene TRBV12-3 or TRBV12-4; unclear D gene. The CDR3 runs 17 residues. V dropped 7 bases and J dropped 4 bases, with 22 bases sitting between them. CDR3 sequence reads: CASIHPSVQRSTGELFF. DNA of the CDR3: TGTGCCAGCATCCACCCCTCGGTGCAAAGGAGCACCGGGGAGCTGTTTTTT.

V usage is TRBV9 and J usage is TRBJ2-7, with a weak D call TRBD1 (6 bases). V lost 2 bases, J lost 4 bases, and 10 bases lay in between. This CDR3 is built from 13 residues. The V gene's germline CDR1 is SGDLS and CDR2 YYNGEE. The CDR3: CASSVYTGYEQYF. For the CDR3, the DNA is TGTGCCAGCAGCGTCTACACAGGGTACGAGCAGTACTTC.

There are a few counts of this clonotype. At one of its ends the junction is not consistent with the germline gene, which may arise from a read error. The chain uses TRBV20-1 and TRBJ1-6; 8 bases map to TRBD1. Germline V CDR1 and CDR2: DFQATT, SNEGSKA (reference sequence). The CDR3 is 15 amino acids. The CDR3, as DNA: TGCAGTGCCAGAGGCAGGGGGCGCGGTAATTCACCCCTCCACTTT. It specifies CSARGRGRGNSPLHF.

This clonotype has only a few counts. J is TRBJ1-2 and V is TRBV4-1; D remains unclear. The ends were cut back, 0 bases at V and 1 base at J, with 6 bases in the middle. In germline, CDR1 is MGHRA, CDR2 YSYEKL. The CDR3 consists of 14 residues. DNA of the CDR3: TGCGCCAGCAGCCAAGATATGATTAACTATGGCTACACCTTC. It codes for CASSQDMINYGYTF.

This clonotype was recorded a few times. The chain combines TRBV15 with TRBJ2-5, with unresolved D. In germline, CDR1 is LNHNV, CDR2 YYDKDF (reference sequence). This CDR3 is 13 amino acids long. V shed 0 bases and J shed 13 bases, with 15 bases lying between them. For the CDR3, the DNA is TGTGCCACCAGCAGAGATCGGAAAGGGCTACGGTACTTC. Protein product: CATSRDRKGLRYF. The full variable domain, rest sourced from reference TRBV15 and TRBJ2-5, is DAMVIQNPRYQVTQFGKPVTLSCSQTLNHNVMYWYQQKSSQAPKLLFHYYDKDFNNEADTPDNFQSRRPNTSFCFLDIRSPGLGDTAMYLCATSRDRKGLRYFGPGTRLLVL.

This chain links TRBV14 with TRBJ2-7, with 11 positions matching TRBD2. Per the germline V gene, CDR1 is SGHDN and CDR2 is FVKESK. The CDR3 contains 15 residues. V was clipped by 4 bases and J by 7 bases; unmatched bases: 9. CDR3: CASSPYSGRAGEQYF. The CDR3 DNA reads as TGTGCCAGCAGCCCTTATAGCGGGAGGGCGGGTGAGCAGTACTTC.

This clonotype was counted a single time. This chain connects TRBV29-1 to TRBJ2-7; D tentatively fits TRBD1 or TRBD2 (5 bases each). Germline values: CDR1 SQVTM, CDR2 ANQGSEA. The V and J ends lost 6 bases and 5 bases respectively, with 20 bases between them. This CDR3 is 14 amino acids long. The CDR3 bases are TGCAGCGTAGGGGTTGCCGGGACGAGAAACGAGCAGTACTTC. Its translation is CSVGVAGTRNEQYF.

The J gene is TRBJ2-5, the V gene TRBV5-5; D gene ambiguous. The germline V gene encodes CDR1 SGHKS and CDR2 YYEKEE (reference sequence). The CDR3 sequence is 15 residues long. Between the trimmed V and J ends, which lost 1 base and 0 bases, there was a span of 10 bases. In DNA, the CDR3 is TGTGCCAGCAGCTTGTATTACGGGTACCAAGAGACCCAGTACTTC. Residues: CASSLYYGYQETQYF.

This chain joins TRBV20-1 and TRBJ2-1; 7 bases are a match to TRBD2. CDR3 length: 16 residues. Germline loops: CDR1 DFQATT, CDR2 SNEGSKA (reference sequence). V gave up 5 bases and J gave up 7 bases; unmatched junction bases: 17. In DNA form, the CDR3 reads TGCAGTGCTCCAAACAGCGGGACGGGGAGGAGGAATGAGCAGTTCTTC. Its protein is CSAPNSGTGRRNEQFF.

The chain has TRBV11-2 and TRBJ1-2; 11 bases match TRBD1. This CDR3 has 21 residues. Unmatched junction bases numbered 23, after V lost 5 bases and J lost 3 bases. Per the germline V gene, CDR1 is SGHAT and CDR2 is FQNNGV. Here the CDR3 DNA reads TGTGCCAGCAGCCATCGCCAAACAGGCCCGGGACAGGGGGTGAAGGACTATGGCTACACCTTC. It yields the protein CASSHRQTGPGQGVKDYGYTF. The variable domain in full, completed from reference TRBV11-2 and TRBJ1-2, reads EAGVAQSPRYKIIEKRQSVAFWCNPISGHATLYWYQQILGQGPKLLIQFQNNGVVDDSQLPKDRFSAERLKGVDSTLKIQPAKLEDSAVYLCASSHRQTGPGQGVKDYGYTFGSGTRLTVV.

The V call is TRBV28, the J call TRBJ2-7; D gene uncertain. The CDR3 loop spans 14 amino acids. Germline V gene data show CDR1 as MDHEN and CDR2 as SYDVKM. V was trimmed by 2 bases and J by 2 bases, leaving 10 bases between them. The CDR3 bases are TGTGCCAGCAGTTTAAAAGCTTTCACCTACGAGCAGTACTTC. Protein: CASSLKAFTYEQYF.

The J gene is TRBJ2-3, the V gene TRBV5-1; D uncertain. This CDR3 has 14 residues. The V gene's germline CDR1 is SGHRS and CDR2 YFSETQ. Trimming removed 2 bases from V and 4 bases from J, with 11 bases in between. The CDR3 coding sequence is TGCGCCAGCAGCTTAGGGCGGATATCAGATACGCAGTATTTT. Residues: CASSLGRISDTQYF.

V is TRBV20-1 and J is TRBJ2-4; a possible D gene is TRBD1 (6 bases). The tail of the sequence fits TRBJ2-7 better, so the J call may be wrong. Germline V lookup: CDR1 DFQATT, CDR2 SNEGSKA (reference sequence). This CDR3 has 15 amino acids. The CDR3 sequence is CSAREGQGMVYEQYF. CDR3 nucleotide sequence: TGCAGTGCTAGAGAGGGGCAGGGGATGGTCTACGAGCAGTACTTC.

The chain employs TRBV5-6 and TRBJ1-2; 7 bases align to TRBD1. CDR3 length: 14 residues. The V gene's germline CDR1 is SGHDT and CDR2 YYEEEE. Unmatched junction bases numbered 10, after V lost 6 bases and J lost 5 bases. The CDR3 here is CASNGRQGEYGYTF. The DNA for the CDR3 is TGTGCCAGCAACGGCCGACAGGGAGAATATGGCTACACCTTC.